This T cell receptor beta chain was identified in a study of early T cells in non-severe SARS-CoV-2 infection. Turning to the study itself: Whole-blood bulk RNA, unsorted, was sequenced, and chains were unpaired.

V lost 5 bases to trimming and J lost 1 base, with 11 bases between them. Per germline, CDR1 DFQATT and CDR2 SNEGSKA (reference sequence). This CDR3 contains 13 residues. MiXCR, applied by TCRdb to the 5' RACE reads, yields one record per CDR3 protein. The data hold roughly 33,000 distinct CDR3 sequences, with around 5.7% observed a single time. General study findings and limits: Reliance on VDJdb matching favored anti-spike CD8 responses; private and CD4 specificities were missed.

This clonotype was seen many times. The antigen is unknown. The sample taken for sequencing was whole blood. This clonotype was obtained from an adult who was a healthcare worker with PCR-confirmed SARS-CoV-2 infection or an uninfected control (not recorded which). This chain links TRBV20-1 with TRBJ2-5; D unclear. The CDR3 DNA follows: TGCAGTGCTCACCCCTGGGTCCAAGAGACCCAGTACTTC. It codes for CSAHPWVQETQYF.